This T cell receptor beta chain was sequenced in a study of T cells in Graves' hyperthyroidism and ophthalmopathy. Turning to the study itself: It was at initial diagnosis, before any treatment, that peripheral blood was collected.

A word on this clonotype: The antigen is unknown.

Amplification of TCR beta CDR3 regions used RNA as the template. First-round RT-PCR targeting the TCR CDR3 was performed with the HTBI primer set. From the multiplex PCR reads, TCRdb called clonotypes with MiXCR, one entry per CDR3 protein. The data show about 600,000 distinct CDR3 sequences, about 15% seen once. General study points: Most clonotypes that expanded in the thyroid above 0.001 also showed up in blood. Ophthalmopathy got predicted by the model a median 6.5 months before its onset. Stable hyperthyroidism and ophthalmopathy were separated using 13 V-J signatures.

Germline V gene data show CDR1 as LNHDA and CDR2 as SQIVND (reference sequence). With 3 bases removed from V and 7 bases from J, the gap between germline ends came to 9 bases. This CDR3 contains 13 residues. The clonotype was recovered from a woman aged 45-60 years with Graves' ophthalmopathy. This sequence joins TRBV19 and TRBJ2-2; D remains unclear. Sequencing input: blood. As DNA, the CDR3 is TGTGCCAGTAGTATTACCGACGGCGGGGAGCTGTTTTTT. It codes for CASSITDGGELFF.